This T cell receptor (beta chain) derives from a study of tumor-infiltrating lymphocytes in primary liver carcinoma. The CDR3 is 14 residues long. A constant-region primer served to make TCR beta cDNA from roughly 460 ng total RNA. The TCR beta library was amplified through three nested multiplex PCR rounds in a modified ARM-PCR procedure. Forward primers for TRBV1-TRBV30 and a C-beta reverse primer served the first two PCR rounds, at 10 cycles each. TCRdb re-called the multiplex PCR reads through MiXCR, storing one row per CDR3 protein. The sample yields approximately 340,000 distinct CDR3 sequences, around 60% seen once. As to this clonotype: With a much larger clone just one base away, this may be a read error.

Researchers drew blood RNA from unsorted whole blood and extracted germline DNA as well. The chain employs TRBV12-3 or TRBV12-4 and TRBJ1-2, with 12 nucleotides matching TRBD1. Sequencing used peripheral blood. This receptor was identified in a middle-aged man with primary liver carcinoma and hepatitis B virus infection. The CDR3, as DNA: TGTGTCAGCAGTTTTCCGGGACAGGGGGCTGGCTACACCTTC. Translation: CVSSFPGQGAGYTF.